This entry features one T cell receptor beta chain sequence. This entry comes from a study of shared clonotypes between healthy human individuals. The protocol was immunoSEQ multiplex PCR, while the TCRdb copy is restricted to in-frame clones and leaves out a portion. The table includes 2 million to 2.5 million clones, 85% to 95% detected once. Naive CD8 cells, CD45RO-negative and positively selected for CCR7, excluded terminally differentiated effector memory CD45RA+ cells. V lost 5 bases to trimming and J lost 4 bases, with 19 bases between them. This CDR3 contains 16 residues. Germline V gene sequence: CDR1 MDHEN, CDR2 SYDVKM.

The specimen was naive CD8+ T cells from PBMCs. The J gene is TRBJ2-3, the V gene TRBV28; D is tentatively TRBD1 or TRBD2 (5 bases each). The sequence derives from a young man in good health. Some clones in this sample may be carry-over from other donors' samples. This CDR3 is CASSGVWGTGSDTQYF. The CDR3, as DNA: TGTGCCAGCAGTGGGGTTTGGGGGACGGGGTCAGATACGCAGTATTTT.